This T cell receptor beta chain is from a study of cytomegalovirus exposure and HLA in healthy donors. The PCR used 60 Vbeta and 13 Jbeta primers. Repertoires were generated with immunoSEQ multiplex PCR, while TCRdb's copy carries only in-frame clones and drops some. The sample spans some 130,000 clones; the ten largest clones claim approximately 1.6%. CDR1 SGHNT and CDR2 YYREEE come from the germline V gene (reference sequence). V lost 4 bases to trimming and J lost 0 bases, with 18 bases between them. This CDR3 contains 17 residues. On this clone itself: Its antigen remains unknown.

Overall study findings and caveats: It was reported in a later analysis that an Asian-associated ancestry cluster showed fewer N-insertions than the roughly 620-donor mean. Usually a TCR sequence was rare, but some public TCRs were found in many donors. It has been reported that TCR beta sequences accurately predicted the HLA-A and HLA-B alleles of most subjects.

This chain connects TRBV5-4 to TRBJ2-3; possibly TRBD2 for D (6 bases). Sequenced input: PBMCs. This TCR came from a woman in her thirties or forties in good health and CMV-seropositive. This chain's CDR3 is CASSPGGVRTSTDTQYF. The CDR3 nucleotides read TGTGCCAGCAGCCCCGGCGGGGTGCGTACTAGCACAGATACGCAGTATTTT.